The present entry profiles one TCR beta chain with its context. Profiling relied on immunoSEQ multiplex PCR, and the TCRdb table lists in-frame clones only, not all of them. The table records 430,000 or so clones, roughly 89% of them present only once. This record comes from a study of blood T cell repertoires in COVID-19. Across the study: Acute and convalescent COVID-19 samples came from the United States, Italy and Spain. The cDNA or gDNA used as material had been derived from T cells, B-cell-depleted T cells, or PBMCs.

The specimen sequenced was peripheral blood. The origin of this receptor is a man aged 18 to 29 with COVID-19, enrolled during active disease.

DNA for the CDR3: TGTGCCTGGAGTAGAGGGACTAGTCCCTCCTACGAGCAGTACTTC. Its translation: CAWSRGTSPSYEQYF. The chain is built from TRBV30 and TRBJ2-7; 8 bases are a match to TRBD2. The J segment lost 0 bases and the V segment lost 2 bases, leaving 6 bases of the junction unmatched. The CDR3 consists of 15 residues. Germline V gives CDR1 GTSNPN, CDR2 SVGIG (reference sequence).